These T cell receptor beta chains were read from a single sample in a study of identical twins. Via MiXCR, TCRdb re-called the 5' RACE reads, giving one row per CDR3 protein. Altogether 210,000 or so distinct CDR3 sequences are present, more than 15% being singletons, with the ten largest covering roughly two fifths. These data are also associated with another study on T cells expressing NK-cell markers.

The source material was CD8+ T cells sorted from blood. The receptors here all came from a woman aged 18-30 years in good health. The CDR3 runs from the conserved cysteine through the conserved F or W. A D gene is named only where the DNA matches it firmly.

V | D | CDR3
TRBV9 | TRBD2 | CASSASGRVDTQYF
TRBV15 | TRBD2 | CATSSPGLAGGDTQYF
TRBV12-3/TRBV12-4 | TRBD1 | CASSHLGQGYEYF
TRBV27 | TRBD1 | CASSLSDRGTYEQYF
TRBV27 | . | CASSLGTLTYEQYF
TRBV19 | . | CAMGVRESPLHF
TRBV12-3/TRBV12-4 | . | CASSPTSFETQYF
TRBV11-2 | . | CASSLGPTSPRETQYF
TRBV7-8 | . | CASSLDTDRSFRTQYF
TRBV7-6 | . | CASSPMGPDTQYF
TRBV12-3/TRBV12-4 | . | CASGGLEDTQYF
TRBV12-3/TRBV12-4 | . | CASSWAESTGELFF
TRBV7-9 | . | CASSFAGRSPYF
TRBV6-5 | TRBD2 | CASSFISGRALDEQFF
TRBV7-9 | . | CASSRDDKFF
TRBV20-1 | TRBD2 | CSARDKRDYEQYF
TRBV10-2 | . | CASTQRGTDTQYF
TRBV10-3 | . | CAISAGGEQYF
TRBV29-1 | . | CSVDGLPGTEAFF
TRBV6-1 | TRBD2 | CASRLIAGGDTQYF
TRBV27 | . | CASSADRGWTGELFF
TRBV6-2/TRBV6-3 | TRBD2 | CASSLFPGTSGTSTDTQYF
TRBV11-3 | . | CASRGRVEWDTQYF
TRBV28 | TRBD2 | CASSHLAGGGNEQFF
TRBV30 | TRBD1 | CAHDREIGELFF
TRBV6-2/TRBV6-3 | TRBD1 | CASSRQGGTEAFF
TRBV6-1 | . | CASRKGVSGEKLFF
TRBV6-1 | TRBD2 | CASKQWEGSLYNEQFF
TRBV7-9 | TRBD1 | CASSLKQGNGYTF
TRBV20-1 | . | CSALLLEGYTF
TRBV9 | . | CASSVGGGNQPQHF
TRBV7-9 | TRBD1 | CASSLGGQAEAFF
TRBV9 | . | CASSVDGGKNKRAFF
TRBV9 | . | CASSVDTSPDTQYF
TRBV10-2 | . | CASREAGGFRETQYF
TRBV5-1 | . | CASSLESSGSTDTQYF
TRBV3-1 | . | CASSPTSLYEQYF